This section outlines one T cell receptor beta chain sequence together with its context. The antigen remains unidentified. These data are taken from a study of Graves' ophthalmopathy and Graves' hyperthyroidism. At the level of the study: Sampling took place at initial diagnosis, with peripheral blood obtained before any treatment. General observations from the study: This model predicted ophthalmopathy progression (sensitivity around 71%, specificity about 73%).

Trimming cost V 5 bases and J 7 bases, with 14 bases left between them. The germline V gene encodes CDR1 SGHAT and CDR2 FQDESV (reference sequence). This CDR3 comprises 13 residues. PBMCs originated in around 11 ml of fresh peripheral blood. Amplification of TCR beta CDR3 regions used RNA transcripts. A first-round RT-PCR used HTBI primers, followed by a second-round multiplex PCR. TCRdb passed the multiplex PCR reads through MiXCR, listing each CDR3 protein once. Of about 230,000 distinct CDR3 sequences detected, around 50% appear once; the ten largest clones hold around 47%. The chain has TRBV11-1 and TRBJ2-5; possibly TRBD2 for D (6 bases). Sequenced sample: peripheral blood. The receptor's source is an adult man with Graves' ophthalmopathy. Here the CDR3 DNA reads TGTGCCAGCAGCCGGCGGGGAGACAGGACCCAGTACTTC. Its protein product is CASSRRGDRTQYF.